This T cell receptor (beta chain) is from a study of control samples from healthy donors and cancer patients. Assay used: immunoSEQ multiplex PCR; TCRdb lists only in-frame clones, some missing. The sample includes more than 100,000 clones, 80% to 90% of them seen just once. The CDR3 extends over 11 amino acids. Deletions cut 5 bases from V and 3 bases from J, with 4 bases between. Looked up from germline, CDR1 is SGHVS and CDR2 is FQNEAQ. Sample: PBMCs. The TCR sequence derives from a man aged 55 to 70 with lung cancer. The chain uses TRBV7-8 and TRBJ2-5; D is unclear. The CDR3: CASSKEETQYF. CDR3 bases: TGTGCCAGCAGCAAAGAAGAGACCCAGTACTTC.